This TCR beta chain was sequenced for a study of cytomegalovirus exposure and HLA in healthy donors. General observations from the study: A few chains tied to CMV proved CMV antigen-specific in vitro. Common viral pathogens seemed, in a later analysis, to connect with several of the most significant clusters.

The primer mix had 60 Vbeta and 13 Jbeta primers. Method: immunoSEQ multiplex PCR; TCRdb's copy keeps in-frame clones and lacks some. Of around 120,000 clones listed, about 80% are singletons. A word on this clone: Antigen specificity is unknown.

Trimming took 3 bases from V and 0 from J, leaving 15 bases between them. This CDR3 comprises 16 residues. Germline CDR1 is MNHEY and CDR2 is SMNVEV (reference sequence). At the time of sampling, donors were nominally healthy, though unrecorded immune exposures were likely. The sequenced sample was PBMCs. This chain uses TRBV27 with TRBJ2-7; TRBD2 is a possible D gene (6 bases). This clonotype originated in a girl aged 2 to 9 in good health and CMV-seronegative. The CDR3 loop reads CASSLVGGMNSYEQYF. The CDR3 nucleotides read TGTGCCAGCAGTTTGGTGGGCGGGATGAACTCCTACGAGCAGTACTTC.